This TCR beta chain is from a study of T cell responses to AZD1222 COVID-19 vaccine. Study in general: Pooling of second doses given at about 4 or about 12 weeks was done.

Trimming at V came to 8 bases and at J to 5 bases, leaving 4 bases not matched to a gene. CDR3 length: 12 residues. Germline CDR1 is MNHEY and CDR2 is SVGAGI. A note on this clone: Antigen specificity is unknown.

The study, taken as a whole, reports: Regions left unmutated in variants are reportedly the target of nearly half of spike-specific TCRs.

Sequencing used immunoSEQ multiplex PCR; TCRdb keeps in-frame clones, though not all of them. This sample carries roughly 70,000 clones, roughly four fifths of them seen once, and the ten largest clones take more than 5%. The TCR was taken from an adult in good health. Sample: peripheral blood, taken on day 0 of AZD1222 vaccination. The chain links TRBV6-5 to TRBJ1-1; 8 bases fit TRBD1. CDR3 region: CASWTGWTEAFF. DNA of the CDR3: TGTGCCAGCTGGACAGGGTGGACTGAAGCTTTCTTT.